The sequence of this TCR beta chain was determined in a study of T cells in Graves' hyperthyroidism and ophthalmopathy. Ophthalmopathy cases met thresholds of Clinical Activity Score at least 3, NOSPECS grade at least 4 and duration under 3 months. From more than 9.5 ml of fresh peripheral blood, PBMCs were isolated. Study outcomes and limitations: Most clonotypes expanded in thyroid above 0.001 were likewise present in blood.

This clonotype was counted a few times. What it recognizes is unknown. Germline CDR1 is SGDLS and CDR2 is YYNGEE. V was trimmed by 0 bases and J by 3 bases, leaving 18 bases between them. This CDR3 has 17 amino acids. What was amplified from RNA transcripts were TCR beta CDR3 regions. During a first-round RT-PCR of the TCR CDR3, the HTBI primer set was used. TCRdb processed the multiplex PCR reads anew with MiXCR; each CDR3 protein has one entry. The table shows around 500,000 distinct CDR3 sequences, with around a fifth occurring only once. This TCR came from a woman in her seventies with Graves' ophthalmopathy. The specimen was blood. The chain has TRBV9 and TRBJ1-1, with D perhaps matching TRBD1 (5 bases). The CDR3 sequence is CASSVAVGRGEDTEAFF. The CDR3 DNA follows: TGTGCCAGCAGCGTAGCGGTAGGGAGAGGGGAGGACACTGAAGCTTTCTTT.